The rows below give T cell receptor beta chains drawn from one sample of a study of T cell responses to AZD1222 COVID-19 vaccine. The protocol was immunoSEQ multiplex PCR, while the TCRdb copy is restricted to in-frame clones and leaves out a portion. The table shows 130,000 or so clones, with about 90% occurring only once. The starting material was peripheral blood, obtained 28 days after the second dose of the MenACWY control vaccine. Every receptor here comes from an adult who received the MenACWY meningococcal vaccine as a control. The CDR3 runs from the conserved cysteine through the conserved F or W. Each record gives: D gene, V gene, clone size, J gene, CDR3 protein, CDR3 DNA. The D gene is left open where the match is weak. A clone size is listed for some rows: how often the clone was seen (once, few, many), or a class if it is expanded.

d_call: -
v_call: TRBV2
clone_size: -
j_call: TRBJ2-2
cdr3_aa: CASSHKDRLTNTGELFF
cdr3_nt: TGTGCCAGCAGTCATAAAGACAGGCTAACGAACACCGGGGAGCTGTTTTTT

d_call: TRBD1
v_call: TRBV11-2
clone_size: -
j_call: TRBJ1-2
cdr3_aa: CASSSGTATNYGYTF
cdr3_nt: TGTGCCAGCAGCTCCGGGACAGCTACTAACTATGGCTACACCTTC

d_call: -
v_call: TRBV5-4
clone_size: -
j_call: TRBJ1-2
cdr3_aa: CASSLVGGLNYGYTF
cdr3_nt: TGTGCCAGCAGCTTGGTTGGAGGGCTTAACTATGGCTACACCTTC

d_call: -
v_call: TRBV5-4
clone_size: -
j_call: TRBJ2-1
cdr3_aa: CASSPGPESSYNEQFF
cdr3_nt: TGTGCCAGCAGCCCCGGTCCGGAGAGCTCCTACAATGAGCAGTTCTTC

d_call: TRBD1
v_call: TRBV5-1
clone_size: -
j_call: TRBJ1-1
cdr3_aa: CASRKTGGVNTEAFF
cdr3_nt: TGCGCCAGCAGGAAAACAGGGGGGGTGAACACTGAAGCTTTCTTT

d_call: TRBD1
v_call: TRBV15
clone_size: -
j_call: TRBJ1-1
cdr3_aa: CATSRDRGNFRTEAFF
cdr3_nt: TGTGCCACCAGCAGGGACAGGGGGAACTTTCGGACTGAAGCTTTCTTT

d_call: -
v_call: TRBV7-6
clone_size: -
j_call: TRBJ2-7
cdr3_aa: CASSLVAGGGAGYEQYF
cdr3_nt: TGTGCCAGCAGCTTAGTCGCTGGGGGCGGGGCTGGCTACGAGCAGTACTTC

d_call: -
v_call: TRBV7-3
clone_size: -
j_call: TRBJ2-7
cdr3_aa: CASSLSRSYEQYF
cdr3_nt: TGTGCCAGCAGCTTATCCAGGTCCTACGAGCAGTACTTC

d_call: -
v_call: TRBV11-2
clone_size: -
j_call: TRBJ2-3
cdr3_aa: CASSQVSTDTQYF
cdr3_nt: TGTGCCAGCAGCCAAGTTAGCACAGATACGCAGTATTTT

d_call: -
v_call: TRBV25-1
clone_size: -
j_call: TRBJ2-3
cdr3_aa: CASSEYLLATTDTQYF
cdr3_nt: TGTGCCAGCAGTGAATACCTTCTGGCTACCACAGATACGCAGTATTTT

d_call: -
v_call: TRBV11-1
clone_size: -
j_call: TRBJ2-7
cdr3_aa: CASSSDTLEQYF
cdr3_nt: TGTGCCAGCAGCTCGGACACGCTCGAGCAGTACTTC

d_call: -
v_call: TRBV7-9
clone_size: few
j_call: TRBJ1-4
cdr3_aa: CASSLGLGAEKLFF
cdr3_nt: TGTGCCAGCAGCTTAGGTTTAGGAGCCGAAAAACTGTTTTTT

d_call: -
v_call: TRBV19
clone_size: -
j_call: TRBJ2-7
cdr3_aa: CASSLGAGTSIEQYF
cdr3_nt: TGTGCCAGTAGTCTGGGGGCAGGGACCTCGATCGAGCAGTACTTC

d_call: -
v_call: TRBV2
clone_size: -
j_call: TRBJ1-5
cdr3_aa: CASRDTGYSNQPQHF
cdr3_nt: TGTGCCAGCAGGGACACAGGATATAGCAATCAGCCCCAGCATTTT

d_call: TRBD2
v_call: TRBV5-1
clone_size: -
j_call: TRBJ2-3
cdr3_aa: CASSAASGGTDTQYF
cdr3_nt: TGCGCCAGCAGCGCGGCTAGCGGGGGCACAGATACGCAGTATTTT

d_call: TRBD1
v_call: TRBV28
clone_size: -
j_call: TRBJ1-6
cdr3_aa: CASSLMTGNSPLHF
cdr3_nt: TGTGCCAGCAGTTTAATGACAGGGAATTCACCCCTCCACTTT

d_call: -
v_call: TRBV19
clone_size: once
j_call: TRBJ2-7
cdr3_aa: CASSIYRASSYEQYF
cdr3_nt: TGTGCCAGTAGTATCTACAGGGCCAGCTCCTACGAGCAGTACTTC

d_call: -
v_call: TRBV4-3
clone_size: -
j_call: TRBJ2-2
cdr3_aa: CASSQDRLGVGELFF
cdr3_nt: TGCGCCAGCAGCCAAGATCGTTTGGGGGTCGGGGAGCTGTTTTTT

d_call: -
v_call: TRBV28
clone_size: -
j_call: TRBJ1-5
cdr3_aa: CASRTGGDSNQPQHF
cdr3_nt: TGTGCCAGCAGAACCGGGGGGGATAGCAATCAGCCCCAGCATTTT

d_call: -
v_call: TRBV11-1
clone_size: -
j_call: TRBJ2-7
cdr3_aa: CASSSSRRDEQYF
cdr3_nt: TGTGCCAGCAGTAGCTCTCGTCGGGACGAGCAGTACTTC